The 16 T cell receptor beta chains in this list originate from one sample, sequenced in a study of CD8 T cells in ankylosing spondylitis. Overall study results and limits: In ankylosing spondylitis blood, a motif of roughly eight highly homologous TCR beta variants appeared characteristic.

In TCRdb, the 5' RACE reads were re-called with MiXCR into one record per CDR3 protein. This sample has tens of thousands of distinct CDR3 sequences, with more than 8.5% found just once. No antigen is known for these receptors. The sample consisted of blood, either unsorted or a sorted T cell fraction (not recorded which). The receptors come from a male donor with ankylosing spondylitis.

V and J are TRBV20-1 and TRBJ2-1; D may be TRBD2 (6 bases). V dropped 1 base and J dropped 7 bases, with 8 bases sitting between them. Germline V lookup: CDR1 DFQATT, CDR2 SNEGSKA (reference sequence). CDR3 length: 12 residues. For the CDR3, the DNA is TGCAGTGCTAGAGGACTAGGGAATGAGCAGTTCTTC. It codes for CSARGLGNEQFF.

The sample holds a few counts of this clonotype. V and J are TRBV7-8 and TRBJ1-2; 8 nucleotides match TRBD1. This CDR3 has 16 residues. V dropped 2 bases and J dropped 4; count of bases not matched to a gene: 9. Germline loops: CDR1 SGHVS, CDR2 FQNEAQ. The CDR3 coding sequence is TGTGCCAGCAGCTTATCCGGACAGGGACCGAGCTATGGCTACACCTTC. This codes for CASSLSGQGPSYGYTF.

The chain couples TRBV25-1 to TRBJ2-3, with a tentative D call TRBD2 (5 bases). This CDR3 region has 15 residues. The V gene's germline CDR1 is MGHDK and CDR2 SYGVNS. The V gene lost 1 base and the J gene lost 2 bases, with 10 bases spanning the gap. CDR3 protein: CASSEWERTTDTQYF. CDR3 DNA sequence: TGTGCCAGCAGTGAATGGGAGCGGACCACAGATACGCAGTATTTT.

This clonotype was observed at least ten times. The chain combines TRBV13 with TRBJ2-5; TRBD2 agrees at 14 bases. The CDR3 covers 15 residues. Per germline, CDR1 PRHDT and CDR2 FYEKMQ (reference sequence). J lost 9 bases, V lost 4 bases, and 7 bases had no gene match. The CDR3 nucleotides read TGTGCCAGCAGCTCGGATGGGACTAGCGGGAGACCCCAGTACTTC. Translated, it gives CASSSDGTSGRPQYF.

The rearrangement links TRBV5-6 to TRBJ2-2, with 11 bases aligning to TRBD1. This CDR3 comprises 16 residues. The ends lost 2 bases at V and 5 bases at J; junction bases unmatched: 5. Germline CDR1 and CDR2: SGHDT and YYEEEE. The CDR3 sequence is CASSFRTGGPTGELFF. The CDR3 DNA is TGTGCCAGCAGCTTTAGGACAGGGGGCCCGACCGGGGAGCTGTTTTTT. The whole variable domain, filled in from reference TRBV5-6 and TRBJ2-2, reads DAGVTQSPTHLIKTRGQQVTLRCSPKSGHDTVSWYQQALGQGPQFIFQYYEEEERQRGNFPDRFSGHQFPNYSSELNVNALLLGDSALYLCASSFRTGGPTGELFFGEGSRLTVL.

The chain joins TRBV5-6 to TRBJ2-3, with TRBD2 as a possible D gene (6 bases). Per germline, CDR1 SGHDT and CDR2 YYEEEE. Deletions cut 0 bases from V and 2 bases from J, with 10 bases between. This CDR3 has 15 residues. CDR3 amino acids: CASSLALAPTDTQYF. CDR3 coding DNA: TGTGCCAGCAGCTTGGCACTAGCTCCCACAGATACGCAGTATTTT.

This clonotype was seen a handful of times. This chain links TRBV11-2 with TRBJ2-7, with TRBD2 matching over 13 bases. After removal of 5 bases from V and 5 bases from J, the junction contained 15 bases not matched to a gene. The CDR3 is 18 amino acids. Germline assignment: CDR1 SGHAT and CDR2 FQNNGV. The CDR3 reads CASSLFRTSGSIIDEQYF. The CDR3 DNA reads TGTGCCAGCAGCCTTTTCAGGACTAGCGGGAGTATAATCGACGAGCAGTACTTC.

Ten or more counts support this clonotype. The chain links TRBV7-9 to TRBJ2-1; the match to TRBD2 covers 13 bases. V lost 5 bases, J lost 4 bases, and 5 bases stayed unmatched. The CDR3 is made up of 16 amino acids. The germline V gene has CDR1 SEHNR and CDR2 FQNEAQ (reference sequence). This chain's CDR3 is CASSGPGLAGYNEQFF. The CDR3 nucleotides are TGTGCCAGCAGCGGACCGGGACTAGCGGGATACAATGAGCAGTTCTTC.

The V and J genes are TRBV7-9 and TRBJ2-2; D might be TRBD2 (6 bases). V was trimmed by 4 bases and J by 6 bases, leaving 9 bases between them. The CDR3 loop spans 13 amino acids. Per germline, CDR1 SEHNR and CDR2 FQNEAQ (reference sequence). This CDR3 is CASSSGGAGELFF. CDR3 nucleotides: TGTGCCAGCAGCTCCGGAGGGGCCGGGGAGCTGTTTTTT.

There are a few counts of this clonotype. This chain uses TRBV2 with TRBJ1-2, with 7 nucleotides matching TRBD1. The CDR3 contains 15 residues. Germline V gene sequence: CDR1 SNHLY, CDR2 FYNNEI. The J segment lost 4 bases and the V segment lost 4 bases, leaving 9 bases of the junction unmatched. The CDR3 DNA reads TGTGCCAGCAGTGGAGACAGGGCCTCTCGCTATGGCTACACCTTC. Protein sequence: CASSGDRASRYGYTF.

This clonotype was detected ten times or more. The chain combines TRBV27 with TRBJ2-7; no clear D gene. The germline V and J ends were trimmed by 5 bases and 0 bases, with 11 bases remaining between them. The CDR3 runs 14 residues. Germline V gene lookup returns CDR1 MNHEY and CDR2 SMNVEV (reference sequence). Here the CDR3 reads CASSPRVSSYEQYV. CDR3 nucleotide sequence: TGTGCCAGCAGTCCAAGGGTCAGCTCCTACGAGCAGTACGTC.

The J gene is TRBJ2-1, the V gene TRBV2; D may correspond to TRBD1 or TRBD2 (7 bases each). Trimming removed 3 bases at V and 4 bases at J, with 19 bases between. This CDR3 has 17 residues. Germline V gene sequence: CDR1 SNHLY, CDR2 FYNNEI. The CDR3 nucleotides are TGTGCCAGCAGTGACCCAGGGGGAGGGACTCGTTACAATGAGCAGTTCTTC. Its protein product is CASSDPGGGTRYNEQFF. Supplemented by reference TRBV2 and TRBJ2-1, the full variable domain reads EPEVTQTPSHQVTQMGQEVILRCVPISNHLYFYWYRQILGQKVEFLVSFYNNEISEKSEIFDDQFSVERPDGSNFTLKIRSTKLEDSAMYFCASSDPGGGTRYNEQFFGPGTRLTVL.

This clonotype occurred a few times. The chain is built from TRBV11-3 and TRBJ2-1; D is ambiguous. The length of the CDR3 is 14 residues. In germline, CDR1 is SGHNT, CDR2 YENEEA. The germline V and J ends were trimmed by 3 bases and 10 bases, with 16 bases remaining between them. The CDR3 DNA sequence: TGTGCCAGCAGCTTCGGTATCCTCGCACGGGAGCAGTTCTTC. It encodes CASSFGILAREQFF.

This clonotype occurred a few times. The CDR3 nucleotides are TGTGCCAGCAGTTTAAGAACTTACACTGAAGCTTTCTTT. Amino acid sequence: CASSLRTYTEAFF. The V and J genes are TRBV27 and TRBJ1-1; no reliable D call. The germline V and J ends were trimmed by 2 bases and 3 bases, with 7 bases remaining between them. Germline CDR1 reads MNHEY; CDR2 reads SMNVEV (reference sequence). The CDR3 is 13 amino acids.

The rearrangement uses TRBV27 and TRBJ1-5; D is ambiguous. Germline-derived CDR1 and CDR2 are MNHEY and SMNVEV (reference sequence). V was clipped by 3 bases and J by 4 bases, with 4 bases between them. The CDR3 length is 12 residues. The CDR3 nucleotides are TGTGCCAGCAGTTTCCAGAATCAGCCCCAGCATTTT. Translation: CASSFQNQPQHF.

The rearrangement links TRBV6-2 or TRBV6-3 to TRBJ2-1; D is possibly TRBD1 (6 bases). V was cut by 4 bases and J by 10 bases, with 14 bases left in between. Germline V CDR1 and CDR2: MNHEY, SVGEGT. CDR3 size: 13 residues. In nucleotides, the CDR3 is TGTGCCAGCAGTTTCGAGGACAGAGCCGAGCAGTTCTTC. It codes for CASSFEDRAEQFF.